This T cell receptor (beta chain) comes out of a study of blood T cell repertoires in COVID-19. Source study methods: The authors estimated nucleated cell counts from reference gene primer amplification. Some clones are missing from TCRdb's copy, which holds only in-frame ones; the method was immunoSEQ multiplex PCR. V, J and clone size are those of that table, while D and trimming were read from the DNA. The sample carries about 190,000 clones, about three quarters recorded once. Trimming cost V 2 bases and J 9 bases, with 8 bases left between them. This CDR3 comprises 13 residues. Per the germline V gene, CDR1 is LGHDT and CDR2 is YNNKEL (reference sequence).

The J gene is TRBJ1-6, the V gene TRBV3-1 (or the pseudogene TRBV3-2), with D uncertain. Source material: peripheral blood. The receptor comes from a woman aged 80 or older with active or convalescent COVID-19. In nucleotides, the CDR3 is TGTGCCAGCAGCCAATACGGGTCTTCACCCCTCCACTTT. This sequence encodes CASSQYGSSPLHF.